This T cell receptor (beta chain) is from a study of blood T cells in healthy people across ages. Then a second PCR, running about 6 to 11 cycles, was carried out with a sample-barcoded 5' primer and a J-beta primer mix. Using its own MiXCR run on the 5' RACE reads, TCRdb lists one record per CDR3 protein. Among roughly 1,800,000 distinct CDR3 sequences listed, around 50% were seen once. Sequencing was carried out using blood. The sequence derives from a woman aged 40-49 years in good health.

CDR3 bases: TGTGCCAGCAGCTTACTGTCCGCAGGGTGGGATGAGCAGTACTTC. Its protein is CASSLLSAGWDEQYF. The chain links TRBV7-6 to TRBJ2-7, with D possibly being TRBD1 (5 bases). The ends were cut back, 2 bases at V and 7 bases at J, with 18 bases in the middle. Per the germline V gene, CDR1 is SGHVS and CDR2 is FNYEAQ. The CDR3 loop spans 15 amino acids.